The 13 T cell receptor beta chains below come from one sample, sequenced in a study of T-cell memory formation after mild COVID-19. A single record per CDR3 protein comes from TCRdb applying MiXCR to the 5' RACE reads. The sample has a few hundred thousand distinct CDR3 sequences, 20% to 25% seen once; the top ten hold 21%. Sequencing was performed on PBMCs or a T cell subset sorted from them (not recorded which). The receptors were sampled from a man aged 18 to 35 who had mild COVID-19 (a few samples of this study predate the infection). Cell type and time point are not known.

The chain employs TRBV10-3 and TRBJ2-5; D is possibly TRBD2 (6 bases). This CDR3 is 14 amino acids long. In germline, CDR1 is ENHRY, CDR2 SYGVKD. The V end was cut by 3 bases, the J end by 3 bases, with 11 bases between. The CDR3 sequence is CAISDAGREETQYF. The CDR3 coding sequence is TGTGCCATCAGTGATGCCGGGAGAGAAGAGACCCAGTACTTC.

The gene calls are TRBV4-1 and TRBJ1-1; no reliable D call. Trimming took 1 base from V and 6 from J, leaving 12 bases between them. Germline V gene lookup returns CDR1 MGHRA and CDR2 YSYEKL. This CDR3 contains 14 residues. CDR3 loop: CASSQVTYSAEAFF. The DNA for the CDR3 is TGCGCCAGCAGCCAAGTCACATACTCGGCTGAAGCTTTCTTT.

This rearrangement joins TRBV20-1 to TRBJ2-3; the match to TRBD2 covers 11 bases. V shed 5 bases and J 3 bases; nucleotides not matched to a gene: 4. CDR1 DFQATT and CDR2 SNEGSKA come from the germline V gene (reference sequence). The CDR3 contains 14 residues. CDR3 region: CSAGSGGATDTQYF. The CDR3 nucleotides read TGCAGTGCTGGTAGCGGGGGGGCGACAGATACGCAGTATTTT.

This clonotype appeared a few times. The genes are TRBV3-1 and TRBJ2-7; 8 bases align to TRBD1. Germline CDR1 reads LGHDT; CDR2 reads YNNKEL (reference sequence). The CDR3 totals 12 residues. V lost 1 base and J lost 12; bases outside the gene matches: 5. CDR3 sequence: CASSQGQGSLYV. CDR3 DNA: TGTGCCAGCAGCCAAGGACAGGGGAGTTTGTACGTC.

This clonotype has more than one count but fewer than ten. The rearrangement uses TRBV20-1 and TRBJ1-2; 7 positions match TRBD1. CDR3 length: 14 residues. Trimming at V came to 2 bases and at J to 4 bases, leaving 7 bases not matched to a gene. Germline V gene sequence: CDR1 DFQATT, CDR2 SNEGSKA (reference sequence). Here the CDR3 reads CSARIRQGGYGYTF. CDR3 in DNA: TGCAGTGCTAGAATTAGACAGGGCGGCTATGGCTACACCTTC.

This clonotype was observed a handful of times. The V gene is TRBV12-3 or TRBV12-4, the J gene TRBJ1-4; D not certain. This CDR3 has 13 amino acids. V was shortened by 3 bases and J by 7 bases, with 9 bases between the two germline ends. The chain's CDR3 is CASSFGRREKLFF. In nucleotides, the CDR3 is TGTGCCAGCAGTTTCGGTCGCCGTGAAAAACTGTTTTTT.

This clonotype was observed a handful of times. The chain links TRBV10-3 to TRBJ2-5, with a possible D match to TRBD2 (5 bases). The V and J ends lost 4 bases and 5 bases respectively, with 11 bases between them. This CDR3 spans 13 amino acids. The germline V gene has CDR1 ENHRY and CDR2 SYGVKD. CDR3 sequence (DNA): TGTGCCATCAGTGTGACGGGGTCGGAGACCCAGTACTTC. Its protein product is CAISVTGSETQYF.

This chain uses TRBV29-1 with TRBJ2-5; D might be TRBD2 (6 bases). Deletions cut 5 bases from V and 2 bases from J, with 15 bases between. CDR3 size: 14 residues. Germline values: CDR1 SQVTM, CDR2 ANQGSEA. The CDR3 reads CSVSRLAKQETQYF. CDR3 in DNA: TGCAGCGTTTCCAGGCTAGCGAAACAAGAGACCCAGTACTTC. The full variable domain, completed using reference TRBV29-1 and TRBJ2-5, is SAVISQKPSRDICQRGTSLTIQCQVDSQVTMMFWYRQQPGQSLTLIATANQGSEATYESGFVIDKFPISRPNLTFSTLTVSNMSPEDSSIYLCSVSRLAKQETQYFGPGTRLLVL.

This clonotype occurred many times. The chain combines TRBV3-1 with TRBJ2-1; unclear D gene. V lost 4 bases and J 6 bases, leaving 10 bases between the germline ends. The CDR3 runs 13 residues. CDR1 LGHDT and CDR2 YNNKEL come from the germline V gene (reference sequence). The CDR3 nucleotides are TGTGCCAGCAGCCTTGGACGGCTCAATGAGCAGTTCTTC. It codes for CASSLGRLNEQFF.

The genes are TRBV10-3 and TRBJ1-3; D ambiguous. Germline loops: CDR1 ENHRY, CDR2 SYGVKD. CDR3 size: 15 residues. Trimming removed 7 bases at V and 0 bases at J, with 13 bases between. CDR3 bases: TGTGCCATCACCGACCCGAAGTCCTCTGGAAACACCATATATTTT. The encoded protein is CAITDPKSSGNTIYF.

The chain is built from TRBV9 and TRBJ2-3; 7 nucleotides line up with TRBD1. This CDR3 contains 14 residues. V lost 4 bases and J lost 2; bases outside the gene matches: 4. CDR1 is SGDLS and CDR2 is YYNGEE in the germline V gene. The CDR3, as DNA: TGTGCCAGCAGCTACGACAGGGTCACAGATACGCAGTATTTT. Translated, it gives CASSYDRVTDTQYF.

The rearrangement joins TRBV20-1 to TRBJ1-4; the D gene is possibly TRBD1 (6 bases). This CDR3 has 14 amino acids. The germline CDR1 and CDR2 sequences are DFQATT and SNEGSKA (reference sequence). Trimming shortened V by 4 bases and J by 5 bases, and 14 bases separated the two germline ends. CDR3 DNA sequence: TGCAGTGCTACGTTTCAGGGGTTGAATGAAAAACTGTTTTTT. Translated, it gives CSATFQGLNEKLFF.

The V and J genes are TRBV7-3 and TRBJ2-1; D may correspond to TRBD1 or TRBD2 (5 bases each). The CDR3 extends over 17 amino acids. Germline values: CDR1 SGHTA, CDR2 FQGTGA. V lost 0 bases and J 5 bases, leaving 17 bases between the germline ends. This CDR3 reads CASSLTALNSGHNEQFF. The CDR3 DNA follows: TGTGCCAGCAGCTTAACGGCTCTCAACTCGGGGCACAATGAGCAGTTCTTC. Using reference TRBV7-3 and TRBJ2-1 for the parts outside the CDR3, the full variable domain is GAGVSQTPSNKVTEKGKYVELRCDPISGHTALYWYRQSLGQGPEFLIYFQGTGAADDSGLPNDRFFAVRPEGSVSTLKIQRTERGDSAVYLCASSLTALNSGHNEQFFGPGTRLTVL.